The 18 T cell receptor beta chains listed next were all sequenced from one sample in a study of monozygotic twins with inflammatory bowel disease (dated by TCRdb to between 2017 and 2020). Receptors were amplified or captured by 5' RACE. These reads were obtained on an Illumina HiSeq 2500. The reads went through TCRdb reprocessing, and each CDR3 protein sequence gets one entry with no DNA. This sample's listing comprises about 210,000 distinct CDR3 sequences. The ten largest clones add up to less than 2% of the sample. Material: blood. The receptor set was obtained from a human donor with ulcerative colitis or Crohn's disease, or a healthy co-twin of an affected twin (not recorded which).

The chain recombines TRBV5-6 with TRBJ1-1. The CDR3 runs to 14 residues. CDR1 and CDR2 (germline): SGHDT, YYEEEE. This chain's CDR3 is CASRPRTVNTEAFF. Filled out from reference TRBV5-6 and TRBJ1-1, the complete variable domain reads DAGVTQSPTHLIKTRGQQVTLRCSPKSGHDTVSWYQQALGQGPQFIFQYYEEEERQRGNFPDRFSGHQFPNYSSELNVNALLLGDSALYLCASRPRTVNTEAFFGQGTRLTVV.

The rearrangement joins TRBV5-1 to TRBJ1-1; TCRdb outputs TRBD1, but without DNA this stays unchecked. This CDR3 spans 13 amino acids. Germline loops: CDR1 SGHRS, CDR2 YFSETQ. CDR3 residues: CASSLTGETEAFF.

This rearrangement joins TRBV3-1 to TRBJ2-3; TCRdb calls TRBD1, which cannot be checked without DNA. Germline-derived CDR1 and CDR2 are LGHDT and YNNKEL (reference sequence). The length of the CDR3 is 17 residues. The CDR3: CASSPTLTDRGGDTQYF.

The V gene is TRBV7-3, the J gene TRBJ2-2; TCRdb's D gene call, TRBD1, goes unchecked for lack of DNA. CDR3 length equals 13 residues. The germline V gene encodes CDR1 SGHTA and CDR2 FQGTGA. The CDR3 sequence is CASSSQGAGELFF.

J is TRBJ2-1 and V is TRBV4-1; TCRdb picks TRBD2, but there is no DNA to check that call. Per germline, CDR1 MGHRA and CDR2 YSYEKL. The CDR3 has 18 residues. CDR3 sequence reads: CASSQEVRSGGHYNEQFF.

This chain joins TRBV5-4 and TRBJ2-7; TCRdb picks TRBD1, but there is no DNA to check that call. Germline loops: CDR1 SGHNT, CDR2 YYREEE (reference sequence). There are 14 residues in the CDR3. The CDR3 protein is CASSQGASSYEQYF.

The chain recombines TRBV19 with TRBJ2-1; the D call of TRBD1 rests on TCRdb alone, since no DNA is present to check it. Germline values: CDR1 LNHDA, CDR2 SQIVND (reference sequence). CDR3 length: 14 residues. The CDR3 here is CASKYGGGNNEQFF.

The J gene is TRBJ1-5, the V gene TRBV20-1. Germline V gene data show CDR1 as DFQATT and CDR2 as SNEGSKA (reference sequence). There are 15 residues in the CDR3. CDR3 protein: CSARDFGLLNQPQHF.

The rearrangement uses TRBV20-1 and TRBJ1-2. CDR3 length: 14 amino acids. The germline CDR1 and CDR2 sequences are DFQATT and SNEGSKA (reference sequence). CDR3 region: CSAVAGLTIYGYTF.

The genes are TRBV12-3 or TRBV12-4 and TRBJ1-4; TCRdb's D call, TRBD1, is unchecked because there is no DNA. This CDR3 has 14 amino acids. The CDR3 loop reads CASSPGGPNEKLFF.

The V gene is TRBV6-6, the J gene TRBJ2-5; TCRdb gives TRBD1 as the D gene, but with no DNA this cannot be confirmed. Germline V gene sequence: CDR1 MNHNY, CDR2 SVGAGI (reference sequence). The CDR3 spans 14 residues. The CDR3 sequence is CASAQGGFPETQYF.

The V gene is TRBV20-1, the J gene TRBJ1-2. Germline V gene sequence: CDR1 DFQATT, CDR2 SNEGSKA (reference sequence). The CDR3 has 11 amino acids. The CDR3 sequence: CSAMTKHGYTF.

The CDR3 loop is CASSPSGGRGRETQYF. This chain uses TRBV9 with TRBJ2-5; TCRdb lists TRBD1, though no DNA is available to test this call. Germline loops: CDR1 SGDLS, CDR2 YYNGEE. The CDR3 loop spans 16 amino acids.

V gene TRBV20-1 combines with J gene TRBJ2-3. Germline CDR1 reads DFQATT; CDR2 reads SNEGSKA (reference sequence). The CDR3 covers 13 residues. The CDR3 loop is CSAGKVLTDTQYF.

The chain combines TRBV12-3 or TRBV12-4 with TRBJ1-2; TCRdb calls TRBD1, which cannot be checked without DNA. The CDR3 has 14 amino acids. This CDR3 reads CASRTTGQNYGYTF.

The chain recombines TRBV24-1 with TRBJ2-2; TCRdb designates TRBD1, a call that cannot be tested without DNA. The CDR3 consists of 14 residues. Germline CDR1 is KGHDR and CDR2 is SFDVKD. The CDR3 loop is CATSDNRGTGELFF.

J is TRBJ2-3 and V is TRBV27. The length of the CDR3 is 15 residues. CDR1 MNHEY and CDR2 SMNVEV come from the germline V gene (reference sequence). The CDR3 region is CASSLYKFPTDTQYF.

The V call is TRBV5-1, the J call TRBJ1-1; there is no DNA to check the TCRdb D call of TRBD1. Per the germline V gene, CDR1 is SGHRS and CDR2 is YFSETQ. The CDR3 is 15 amino acids. CDR3 sequence: CASSGRQGKGTEAFF.